What follows are 22 T cell receptor beta chains derived from one specimen sequenced in a study of human T cells and chemical hapten exposure. TCRdb re-derived calls from the RACE reads in MiXCR, one entry per CDR3 protein. The sample holds fewer than 85,000 distinct CDR3 sequences, about a tenth seen once. The time point was: patch test 2, 6 weeks after DPC sensitization. Treatment here: therapeutic diphenylcyclopropenone sensitization with weekly scalp DPC. Source: whole blood, taken in connection with sensitization to the hapten diphenylcyclopropenone (DPC). These receptor sequences come from a woman aged 25-40 years with alopecia areata. Some clones in this sample may be carry-over from other donors' samples.

J is TRBJ2-5 and V is TRBV7-8, with D hard to call. V was shortened by 3 bases and J by 5 bases, with 13 bases between the two germline ends. Germline CDR1 and CDR2: SGHVS and FQNEAQ. This CDR3 has 14 amino acids. The CDR3 coding sequence is TGTGCCAGCAGCTTTTTAGGTTCGCCCGAGACCCAGTACTTC. Translation gives CASSFLGSPETQYF.

This clonotype has only a few counts. This chain links TRBV6-2 or TRBV6-3 with TRBJ2-1, with D possibly being TRBD2 (6 bases). From germline, CDR1 is MNHEY and CDR2 SVGEGT. The CDR3 runs to 16 residues. The V end was cut by 0 bases, the J end by 3 bases, with 12 bases between. The CDR3 loop is CASSYSSGPNYNEQFF. CDR3 DNA: TGTGCCAGCAGTTACTCTAGCGGACCAAACTACAATGAGCAGTTCTTC.

This clonotype was counted many times. A read error may produce the germline difference seen at one junction end. The V and J genes are TRBV28 and TRBJ1-2; no definite D call. Germline V gene data show CDR1 as MDHEN and CDR2 as SYDVKM. The CDR3 covers 11 residues. CDR3 coding DNA: TGTGCCAGCAGTTTGTTGGGTGTATTTTGGTTC. Translating it yields CASSLLGVFWF.

This clonotype has ten or more counts. The rearrangement joins TRBV12-3 or TRBV12-4 to TRBJ1-2; weak D call: TRBD1 (5 bases). Trimming cost V 3 bases and J 0 bases, with 5 bases left between them. The CDR3 contains 13 residues. As DNA, the CDR3 is TGTGCCAGCAGTTTGACAGCTAACTATGGCTACACCTTC. It encodes CASSLTANYGYTF.

The V and J genes are TRBV12-2 and TRBJ2-7; the table names TRBD1, a call not compared with the DNA. TRBV12-2 is a pseudogene. The CDR3 loop spans 15 amino acids. CDR3 loop: CASRLSLGPTYEQYF. The CDR3, as DNA: TGTGCAAGTCGCCTGTCGTTAGGTCCTACCTACGAGCAGTACTTC.

This clonotype was seen ten or more times. The chain carries TRBV18 and TRBJ2-7; 7 bases match TRBD2. Germline V CDR1 and CDR2: KGHSH, LQKENI. Trimming cost V 3 bases and J 12 bases; bases outside gene matches: 14. CDR3 size: 14 residues. CDR3 residues: CASSPSGASTSPYF. In DNA, the CDR3 is TGTGCCAGCTCACCGAGCGGGGCCTCTACTAGCCCGTACTTC. Looking up the rest from reference TRBV18 and TRBJ2-7 gives the full variable domain: NAGVMQNPRHLVRRRGQEARLRCSPMKGHSHVYWYRQLPEEGLKFMVYLQKENIIDESGMPKERFSAEFPKEGPSILRIQQVVRGDSAAYFCASSPSGASTSPYFGPGTRLTVT.

There are a few counts of this clonotype. The rearrangement uses TRBV20-1 and TRBJ1-1; tentative D call: TRBD1 (6 bases). Germline assignment: CDR1 DFQATT and CDR2 SNEGSKA (reference sequence). CDR3 length: 14 residues. The V end was cut by 6 bases, the J end by 3 bases, with 17 bases between. CDR3 coding DNA: TGCAGTGCCCTCACAGGGTCCGGAGACACTGAAGCTTTCTTT. It encodes CSALTGSGDTEAFF.

This clonotype was counted between two and nine times. The chain couples TRBV5-1 to TRBJ1-5, with D uncertain. The CDR3 is made up of 13 amino acids. Trimming shortened V by 0 bases and J by 7 bases, and 8 bases separated the two germline ends. Germline lookup yields CDR1 SGHRS and CDR2 YFSETQ. The DNA of the CDR3 is TGCGCCAGCAGCTTGGCAGGCGGGCAGCCCCAGCATTTT. This sequence encodes CASSLAGGQPQHF.

V usage is TRBV5-4 and J usage is TRBJ1-1; D uncertain. V was pared by 4 bases and J by 0 bases, with 13 bases between. CDR3 length equals 15 residues. Germline V gene data show CDR1 as SGHNT and CDR2 as YYREEE (reference sequence). The CDR3 DNA reads TGTGCCAGCAGCCCCTCCGGCGGTATGAACACTGAAGCTTTCTTT. Its translation: CASSPSGGMNTEAFF. Filled out from reference TRBV5-4 and TRBJ1-1, the complete variable domain reads ETGVTQSPTHLIKTRGQQVTLRCSSQSGHNTVSWYQQALGQGPQFIFQYYREEENGRGNFPPRFSGLQFPNYSSELNVNALELDDSALYLCASSPSGGMNTEAFFGQGTRLTVV.

This clonotype has ten or more counts. The chain has TRBV27 and TRBJ2-5; D is tentatively TRBD1 or TRBD2 (5 bases each). CDR3 length equals 13 residues. Trimming removed 1 base at V and 2 bases at J, with 5 bases between. Germline CDR1 MNHEY, CDR2 SMNVEV (reference sequence). The CDR3 here is CASSLWGQETQYF. Written as DNA, the CDR3 is TGTGCCAGCAGTTTATGGGGGCAAGAGACCCAGTACTTC.

This clonotype was seen at least ten times. This sequence joins TRBV29-1 and TRBJ1-1; tentative D call: TRBD1 (6 bases). The CDR3 covers 14 residues. V gave up 7 bases and J gave up 3 bases, with 18 bases separating them. Germline V gene lookup returns CDR1 SQVTM and CDR2 ANQGSEA. The CDR3: CSASYRDSYTEAFF. CDR3 DNA: TGCAGCGCGTCCTACAGGGATAGTTACACTGAAGCTTTCTTT.

In this sample, this clonotype turned up many times. This chain joins TRBV20-1 and TRBJ2-1, with D perhaps TRBD1 or TRBD2 (7 bases each). This CDR3 is 14 amino acids long. Germline V CDR1 and CDR2: DFQATT, SNEGSKA (reference sequence). The V and J ends lost 4 bases and 3 bases respectively, with 13 bases between them. CDR3 sequence (DNA): TGCAGTGCTATCTCAGGGGGGGGCTACAATGAGCAGTTCTTC. Protein product: CSAISGGGYNEQFF.

The sample holds a few counts of this clonotype. In nucleotides, the CDR3 is TGTGCCAGCGGGGTCTTGGGACAGTCGAACACCGGGGAGCTGTTTTTT. It codes for CASGVLGQSNTGELFF. V and J are TRBV6-5 and TRBJ2-2; 7 positions agree with TRBD1. Germline trimming cut 8 bases from V and 0 bases from J; bases unmatched to any gene: 9. CDR3 length: 16 residues. Germline lookup yields CDR1 MNHEY and CDR2 SVGAGI.

A few counts support this clonotype. The chain combines TRBV11-2 with TRBJ2-3, with D possibly called TRBD1 or TRBD2 (5 bases each). Germline V lookup: CDR1 SGHAT, CDR2 FQNNGV. V dropped 10 bases and J dropped 2 bases, with 16 bases sitting between them. The CDR3 totals 14 residues. Here the CDR3 reads CATGGRGDTDTQYF. CDR3 coding DNA: TGTGCCACCGGCGGTCGAGGGGACACAGATACGCAGTATTTT.

This clonotype was recorded many times. The genes are TRBV18 and TRBJ1-3; 8 nucleotides match TRBD1. CDR3 length: 16 residues. Germline trimming cut 4 bases from V and 3 bases from J; bases unmatched to any gene: 8. Germline-derived CDR1 and CDR2 are KGHSH and LQKENI. DNA of the CDR3: TGTGCCAGCTCACAACAGACAGGGGCCGTTGGAAACACCATATATTTT. Its protein product is CASSQQTGAVGNTIYF.

Ten or more counts support this clonotype. J is TRBJ2-3 and V is TRBV7-2; no definite D call. The V gene's germline CDR1 is SGHTA and CDR2 FQGNSA. Trimming pared 5 bases from V and 4 bases from J, leaving 7 bases between. The CDR3 is made up of 12 amino acids. This CDR3 is CASSPLSDTQYF. The CDR3 bases are TGTGCCAGCAGCCCCCTCTCAGATACGCAGTATTTT.

A few counts support this clonotype. The CDR3 spells CASSIQGYEQYF. CDR3 DNA: TGTGCCAGCAGTATACAGGGCTACGAGCAGTACTTC. The chain joins TRBV6-2 or TRBV6-3 to TRBJ2-7, with a tentative D call TRBD1 (6 bases). The CDR3 runs 12 residues. Germline CDR1 MNHEY, CDR2 SVGEGT. The V end lost 5 bases, the J end lost 3 bases, and 8 bases lay between the germline ends.

This clonotype was observed many times. V gene TRBV20-1 combines with J gene TRBJ1-2; no reliable D call. Trimming left V 3 bases short and J 0 bases short, with 8 bases between. This CDR3 contains 13 residues. Germline V gives CDR1 DFQATT, CDR2 SNEGSKA (reference sequence). The CDR3 coding sequence is TGCAGTGCTAGTAGGCCCGCTAACTATGGCTACACCTTC. This gives the protein CSASRPANYGYTF.

This clonotype was detected many times. CDR3 amino acids: CASKGTGSNYGYTF. The CDR3 DNA follows: TGTGCCAGCAAAGGGACAGGGTCGAACTATGGCTACACCTTC. The gene calls are TRBV6-2 or TRBV6-3 and TRBJ1-2; 9 bases agree with TRBD1. After removal of 7 bases from V and 2 bases from J, the junction contained 5 bases not matched to a gene. Per the germline V gene, CDR1 is MNHEY and CDR2 is SVGEGT. CDR3 size: 14 residues.

This clonotype occurred many times. This chain connects TRBV4-1 to TRBJ1-1; a weak D match, TRBD1 (5 bases). The ends were cut back, 4 bases at V and 4 bases at J, with 10 bases in the middle. Germline V CDR1 and CDR2: MGHRA, YSYEKL. The CDR3 sequence is 13 residues long. In nucleotides, the CDR3 is TGCGCCAGCAGCCGAGGACACTTCACTGAAGCTTTCTTT. It encodes CASSRGHFTEAFF.

This clonotype was seen many times. The J gene is TRBJ1-1, the V gene TRBV6-5, with TRBD1 matching 9 bases. This CDR3 is 16 amino acids long. Trimming removed 0 bases from V and 3 bases from J; junction bases left unmatched: 5. Germline V gene sequence: CDR1 MNHEY, CDR2 SVGAGI. DNA of the CDR3: TGTGCCAGCAGTTACTCGGGGACAGGGCCTTACACTGAAGCTTTCTTT. This translates into CASSYSGTGPYTEAFF.

This clonotype has only a few counts. V and J are TRBV28 and TRBJ1-1; D call uncertain. Trimming removed 7 bases at V and 2 bases at J, with 5 bases between. Germline lookup yields CDR1 MDHEN and CDR2 SYDVKM. CDR3 length: 11 amino acids. The CDR3 sequence is CASTLNTEAFF. The CDR3 bases are TGTGCCAGCACCCTTAACACTGAAGCTTTCTTT.